Below, 17 T cell receptor beta chains from the same sample are listed, as sequenced in a study of Graves' ophthalmopathy and Graves' hyperthyroidism. Amplified material comprised TCR beta CDR3 regions derived from RNA transcripts. Scientists carried out first-round RT-PCR using HTBI primers and then a second-round multiplex PCR. TCRdb re-derived calls from the multiplex PCR reads in MiXCR, one entry per CDR3 protein. The table lists 740,000 or so distinct CDR3 sequences, 40% of them singletons, with 40% to 45% in the top ten. The sequencing sample was made of peripheral blood. The source is an adult man with Graves' ophthalmopathy.

This clonotype was observed at least ten times. The chain has TRBV2 and TRBJ1-1; 9 bases match TRBD1. There are 13 residues in the CDR3. The trim removed 6 bases at V and 5 bases at J, leaving 4 bases unmatched. CDR1 is SNHLY, CDR2 FYNNEI, per germline. In DNA, the CDR3 is TGTGCCAGCAGACAGGGGGCCGGGACTGAAGCTTTCTTT. Its protein product is CASRQGAGTEAFF.

The J gene is TRBJ1-2, the V gene TRBV15, with D tentatively TRBD1 (5 bases). The CDR3 is 16 amino acids. The germline gives CDR1 LNHNV, CDR2 YYDKDF (reference sequence). Between the trimmed V and J ends, which lost 3 bases and 8 bases, there was a span of 22 bases. CDR3 sequence: CATSSPPGGSVQGYTF. In DNA form, the CDR3 reads TGTGCCACCAGCAGCCCACCGGGGGGTTCCGTTCAAGGCTACACCTTC.

In this sample, this clonotype turned up a few times. With a much larger clone just one base away, this may be a read error. This chain uses TRBV29-1 with TRBJ2-5; TRBD2 matches 7 bases. CDR3 length: 13 amino acids. The germline V gene encodes CDR1 SQVTM and CDR2 ANQGSEA. The CDR3 nucleotides read TGCAGCGTTGGGGACTACCCGGGAGAGGCCCAGTACTTC. It yields the protein CSVGDYPGEAQYF.

This clonotype was counted at least ten times. The chain carries TRBV15 and TRBJ2-5, with 12 bases aligning to TRBD2. The CDR3 is 17 amino acids. V dropped 0 bases and J dropped 4; count of bases not matched to a gene: 6. Germline values: CDR1 LNHNV, CDR2 YYDKDF (reference sequence). As DNA, the CDR3 is TGTGCCACCAGCAGAGATGGCGGACTAGCGGGGCCAGAGACCCAGTACTTC. It encodes CATSRDGGLAGPETQYF.

As concerns this clonotype: The junction does not match germline at one end; this may be a read error. This sequence joins TRBV24-1 and TRBJ1-5, with a possible D match to TRBD1 (6 bases). This CDR3 is 15 amino acids long. CDR1 is KGHDR, CDR2 SFDVKD, per germline. The CDR3 is CASSFGAGVAQPQHF. In DNA, the CDR3 is TGTGCCAGCAGTTTTGGGGCAGGGGTCGCTCAGCCCCAGCATTTT.

V and J are TRBV29-1 and TRBJ2-7; 9 bases are a match to TRBD1. Near its end, the DNA agrees better with TRBJ2-1, so the J call may be wrong. In germline, CDR1 is SQVTM, CDR2 ANQGSEA. This CDR3 has 14 amino acids. Here the CDR3 DNA reads TGCAGCGTTATACCGGGACAGGGCCGGAATGAGCAGTTCTTC. This codes for CSVIPGQGRNEQFF.

The chain is built from TRBV2 and TRBJ2-7; perhaps TRBD1 as D (7 bases). This CDR3 is built from 15 residues. Trimming shortened V by 5 bases and J by 4 bases, and 18 bases separated the two germline ends. Germline V gives CDR1 SNHLY, CDR2 FYNNEI. The CDR3: CASSYSTQGGYEQYF. For the CDR3, the DNA is TGTGCCAGCAGTTACTCGACTCAGGGGGGTTACGAGCAGTACTTC. Based on the CDR3 plus reference TRBV2 and TRBJ2-7, the full variable domain is EPEVTQTPSHQVTQMGQEVILRCVPISNHLYFYWYRQILGQKVEFLVSFYNNEISEKSEIFDDQFSVERPDGSNFTLKIRSTKLEDSAMYFCASSYSTQGGYEQYFGPGTRLTVT.

Notes on this clonotype: Given a much more abundant clone one base away, this may be a read error. In nucleotides, the CDR3 is TGTGCCAGCAGCCCGCAACCCGACTGGGGGAGAGAGACCCAGTACTTC. Protein sequence: CASSPQPDWGRETQYF. The chain links TRBV7-9 to TRBJ2-5, with D possibly called TRBD1 or TRBD2 (5 bases each). Germline V gene sequence: CDR1 SEHNR, CDR2 FQNEAQ (reference sequence). The CDR3 covers 16 residues. Trimming cost V 5 bases and J 4 bases, with 20 bases left between them.

This clonotype has just a few counts. The chain uses TRBV5-6 and TRBJ1-4; D is undetermined. V lost 4 bases to trimming and J lost 0 bases, with 10 bases between them. From germline, CDR1 is SGHDT and CDR2 YYEEEE. This CDR3 is built from 15 residues. CDR3 DNA: TGTGCCAGCAGCCGCGCAGGCGCAACTAATGAAAAACTGTTTTTT. This sequence encodes CASSRAGATNEKLFF.

J is TRBJ2-6 and V is TRBV12-3 or TRBV12-4, with D hard to call. This CDR3 comprises 17 residues. V was cut by 5 bases and J by 3 bases, with 17 bases left in between. CDR3 sequence: CASSPVIGVFGANVLTF. Here the CDR3 DNA reads TGTGCCAGCAGTCCAGTAATTGGGGTATTTGGGGCCAACGTCCTGACTTTC.

The table lists this clonotype with many counts. The gene calls are TRBV29-1 and TRBJ1-2; tentatively, D is TRBD1 (6 bases). There are 15 residues in the CDR3. V was shortened by 6 bases and J by 0 bases, with 17 bases between the two germline ends. CDR1 and CDR2 (germline): SQVTM, ANQGSEA. The CDR3 DNA sequence: TGCAGCGTCGAGTCCGGGACAACCTCTAACTATGGCTACACCTTC. Its protein is CSVESGTTSNYGYTF.

Of note for this clonotype: This may arise from a read error, as a much more abundant clone is one base away. This chain uses TRBV9 with TRBJ2-7, with no clear D. Germline V lookup: CDR1 SGDLS, CDR2 YYNGEE. The CDR3 consists of 11 residues. Trimming removed 4 bases at V and 3 bases at J, with 5 bases between. The CDR3 bases are TGTGCCAGCAGCCACATCTACGAGCAGTACTTC. This codes for CASSHIYEQYF.

The chain employs TRBV12-3 or TRBV12-4 and TRBJ1-2; D not certain. With 3 bases removed from V and 0 bases from J, the gap between germline ends came to 17 bases. The CDR3 extends over 17 amino acids. The CDR3 protein is CASSFSHGGRTNYGYTF. CDR3 nucleotide sequence: TGTGCCAGCAGTTTTTCGCACGGAGGGAGGACTAACTATGGCTACACCTTC.

The V call is TRBV6-5, the J call TRBJ1-4, with 8 nucleotides matching TRBD1. The CDR3 is 14 residues long. In germline, CDR1 is MNHEY, CDR2 SVGAGI. V lost 5 bases to trimming and J lost 7 bases; unmatched junction nucleotides: 6. The CDR3 sequence is CASSRFDRGEKLFF. The CDR3 region has the DNA TGTGCCAGCAGTCGGTTCGACAGGGGTGAAAAACTGTTTTTT.

This clonotype was recorded a few times. The chain has TRBV19 and TRBJ2-2; the match to TRBD1 covers 7 bases. The CDR3 totals 15 residues. CDR1 is LNHDA and CDR2 is SQIVND in the germline V gene (reference sequence). The ends lost 7 bases at V and 4 bases at J; junction bases unmatched: 9. CDR3 sequence (DNA): TGTGCCAGTACCGCGACAGGGTCTGGCACCGGGGAGCTGTTTTTT. It specifies CASTATGSGTGELFF.

The chain joins TRBV20-1 to TRBJ2-5; D may be TRBD1 (5 bases). CDR1 DFQATT and CDR2 SNEGSKA come from the germline V gene (reference sequence). Trimming left V 7 bases short and J 5 bases short, with 20 bases between. There are 14 residues in the CDR3. This CDR3 is CSGRSIGAAETQYF. CDR3 bases: TGCAGTGGGAGATCGATTGGGGCCGCGGAGACCCAGTACTTC.

The CDR3 nucleotides read TGTGCCAGTAAGAACAGGGGGCTTCCCGGGGAGCTGTTTTTT. Translating gives CASKNRGLPGELFF. The J gene is TRBJ2-2, the V gene TRBV7-9, with 9 bases lining up with TRBD1. J lost 6 bases, V lost 9 bases, and 8 bases had no gene match. The germline gives CDR1 SEHNR, CDR2 FQNEAQ (reference sequence). The CDR3 covers 14 residues. The variable domain in full, completed from reference TRBV7-9 and TRBJ2-2, reads DTGVSQNPRHKITKRGQNVTFRCDPISEHNRLYWYRQTLGQGPEFLTYFQNEAQLEKSRLLSDRFSAERPKGSFSTLEIQRTEQGDSAMYLCASKNRGLPGELFFGEGSRLTVL.